One sample yielded the 30 T cell receptor beta chains listed below, sequenced in a study of T cell responses to AZD1222 COVID-19 vaccine. The assay was immunoSEQ multiplex PCR, and TCRdb's table has in-frame clones only and misses some. In the table there are approximately 150,000 clones, 91% of which are singletons. The sample consisted of peripheral blood, taken 28 days after the second AZD1222 dose. Source of these receptors: an adult who received the AZD1222 COVID-19 vaccine.

V usage is TRBV11-3 and J usage is TRBJ1-6; no definite D call. Germline CDR1 SGHNT, CDR2 YENEEA. The CDR3 is 14 amino acids. Trimming left V 2 bases short and J 17 bases short, with 19 bases between. Here the CDR3 DNA reads TGTGCCAGCAGCTTAACGGGCCGGGATCGAAGGTTCCACTTT. This sequence encodes CASSLTGRDRRFHF. Full variable domain (rest looked up from reference TRBV11-3 and TRBJ1-6): EAGVVQSPRYKIIEKKQPVAFWCNPISGHNTLYWYLQNLGQGPELLIRYENEEAVDDSQLPKDRFSAERLKGVDSTLKIQPAELGDSAVYLCASSLTGRDRRFHFGNGTRLTVT.

The V gene is TRBV30, the J gene TRBJ2-2; D remains unclear. There are 14 residues in the CDR3. The germline V and J ends were trimmed by 0 bases and 6 bases, with 11 bases remaining between them. Germline-derived CDR1 and CDR2 are GTSNPN and SVGIG (reference sequence). CDR3 in DNA: TGTGCCTGGAGTGTACATGGCTCGGCCGGGGAGCTGTTTTTT. This codes for CAWSVHGSAGELFF.

The chain is built from TRBV27 and TRBJ1-5; no clear D gene. From germline, CDR1 is MNHEY and CDR2 SMNVEV (reference sequence). The CDR3 loop spans 15 amino acids. Deletions cut 5 bases from V and 2 bases from J, with 13 bases between. The CDR3 DNA follows: TGTGCCAGCAGTCTCGATCCGGGAGGCAATCAGCCCCAGCATTTT. This translates into CASSLDPGGNQPQHF.

The chain joins TRBV7-2 to TRBJ2-7; D is perhaps TRBD1 (5 bases). The ends were cut back, 1 base at V and 5 bases at J, with 18 bases in the middle. Germline V gene data show CDR1 as SGHTA and CDR2 as FQGNSA. CDR3 length: 16 residues. CDR3 in amino acids: CASSLEGVGKVHEQYV. In DNA form, the CDR3 reads TGTGCCAGCAGCTTAGAAGGGGTCGGCAAGGTCCACGAGCAGTACGTC.

This chain uses TRBV27 with TRBJ1-1, with 7 bases that match TRBD1. The CDR3 totals 14 residues. Germline assignment: CDR1 MNHEY and CDR2 SMNVEV (reference sequence). After removal of 5 bases from V and 11 bases from J, the junction contained 14 bases not matched to a gene. Here the CDR3 reads CASSPTGPTLPAFF. The CDR3 bases are TGTGCCAGCAGTCCGACAGGGCCGACTTTACCCGCTTTCTTT.

The chain joins TRBV19 to TRBJ1-1; TRBD1 matches 7 bases. CDR1 is LNHDA, CDR2 SQIVND, per germline (reference sequence). This CDR3 spans 15 amino acids. With V trimmed by 8 bases and J by 0 bases, 9 bases remained unmatched. CDR3 sequence (DNA): TGTGCCAGTCACTCCACAGGGGTCCTGAACACTGAAGCTTTCTTT. Its protein is CASHSTGVLNTEAFF.

The CDR3 sequence: CASSIVRAGTEAFF. The CDR3 bases are TGTGCCAGTAGTATAGTGCGGGCAGGGACTGAAGCTTTCTTT. The chain employs TRBV19 and TRBJ1-1; possibly TRBD1 for D (5 bases). The CDR3 spans 14 residues. Germline values: CDR1 LNHDA, CDR2 SQIVND (reference sequence). Trimming stripped 1 base from V and 5 bases from J, with 11 bases between.

This chain joins TRBV25-1 and TRBJ1-1, with D possibly being TRBD1 (6 bases). The ends were cut back, 3 bases at V and 6 bases at J, with 17 bases in the middle. CDR1 and CDR2 (germline): MGHDK, SYGVNS. This CDR3 spans 15 amino acids. CDR3 residues: CASSDGFSGGAEAFF. Written as DNA, the CDR3 is TGTGCCAGCAGTGATGGGTTTTCGGGGGGCGCTGAAGCTTTCTTT.

The chain recombines TRBV19 with TRBJ2-3, with 8 bases lining up with TRBD2. Germline-derived CDR1 and CDR2 are LNHDA and SQIVND (reference sequence). After removal of 2 bases from V and 2 bases from J, the junction contained 6 bases not matched to a gene. The CDR3 length is 16 residues. The CDR3 region has the DNA TGTGCCAGTAGTATAAGCGGGGGAACCCACACAGATACGCAGTATTTT. Translation: CASSISGGTHTDTQYF.

This chain joins TRBV7-8 and TRBJ1-6; the D is unclear. Trimming stripped 0 bases from V and 3 bases from J, with 9 bases between. In germline, CDR1 is SGHVS, CDR2 FQNEAQ. This CDR3 has 16 residues. The CDR3 DNA follows: TGTGCCAGCAGCTTAGCGCGGACGGACTATAATTCACCCCTCCACTTT. It encodes CASSLARTDYNSPLHF.

The chain has TRBV11-3 and TRBJ2-1; 16 bases are shared with TRBD2. CDR1 and CDR2 from the germline V gene are SGHNT and YENEEA. Unmatched junction bases numbered 8, after V lost 1 base and J lost 8 bases. The CDR3 has 18 amino acids. Here the CDR3 DNA reads TGTGCCAGCAGCTTAGGCCGGGGGACTAGCGGGAGGGTTGATGAGCAGTTCTTC. As protein: CASSLGRGTSGRVDEQFF.

The V gene is TRBV29-1, the J gene TRBJ1-1, with D perhaps matching TRBD1 (5 bases). CDR3 length: 13 residues. The ends were cut back, 7 bases at V and 5 bases at J, with 17 bases in the middle. Germline assignment: CDR1 SQVTM and CDR2 ANQGSEA. The CDR3 protein is CSATALGATEAFF. As DNA, the CDR3 is TGCAGCGCGACAGCTCTCGGGGCGACTGAAGCTTTCTTT.

The chain uses TRBV5-1 and TRBJ1-1; TRBD1 matches 9 bases. The CDR3 covers 16 residues. J gave up 0 bases and V 4 bases, and 7 bases lay outside the gene matches. CDR1 and CDR2 (germline): SGHRS, YFSETQ. The CDR3 DNA follows: TGCGCCAGCAGCCGGGGGAGGGACAGGGTGAACACTGAAGCTTTCTTT. Its protein product is CASSRGRDRVNTEAFF.

The J gene is TRBJ1-1, the V gene TRBV4-2, with D unresolved. In germline, CDR1 is LGHNA, CDR2 YNFKEQ. V lost 0 bases, J lost 1 base, and 3 bases lay in between. The CDR3 contains 13 residues. The CDR3 DNA follows: TGTGCCAGCAGCCAAGAACCGAACACTGAAGCTTTCTTT. Its protein product is CASSQEPNTEAFF.

The rearrangement uses TRBV6-5 and TRBJ2-3; D may be TRBD2 (5 bases). Germline loops: CDR1 MNHEY, CDR2 SVGAGI. This CDR3 comprises 15 residues. Trimming cost V 7 bases and J 5 bases, with 19 bases left between them. The CDR3 bases are TGTGCCAGCACTACCTCCGGACTCGGAGGAGATACGCAGTATTTT. Amino acids: CASTTSGLGGDTQYF.

The chain has TRBV2 and TRBJ2-7; 7 nucleotides agree with TRBD1. The length of the CDR3 is 12 residues. Germline assignment: CDR1 SNHLY and CDR2 FYNNEI. V shed 10 bases, J shed 1 base, and the junction held 4 bases outside the gene matches. The CDR3 DNA is TGTGCCACCTCACAGGGGTCCTACGAGCAGTACGTC. Amino acid sequence: CATSQGSYEQYV.

This sequence joins TRBV4-3 and TRBJ2-2; possibly TRBD2 for D (6 bases). Germline V lookup: CDR1 LGHNA, CDR2 YSLEER. CDR3 length equals 18 residues. Trimming pared 2 bases from V and 0 bases from J, leaving 16 bases between. In DNA form, the CDR3 reads TGCGCCAGCAGCCAACTCCGAGTACTAGCCGCGAACACCGGGGAGCTGTTTTTT. The encoded protein is CASSQLRVLAANTGELFF.

This clone was seen only once. The V gene is TRBV18, the J gene TRBJ1-1; no definite D call. Germline lookup yields CDR1 KGHSH and CDR2 LQKENI. The V end was cut by 1 base, the J end by 4 bases, with 4 bases between. The CDR3 contains 12 residues. CDR3 residues: CASSPRATEAFF. DNA for the CDR3: TGTGCCAGCTCACCACGGGCCACTGAAGCTTTCTTT.

The V and J genes are TRBV18 and TRBJ2-5, with D perhaps TRBD2 (6 bases). V was clipped by 0 bases and J by 1 base, with 12 bases between them. Germline V gene lookup returns CDR1 KGHSH and CDR2 LQKENI. The CDR3 loop spans 16 amino acids. CDR3 loop: CASSPPGPGSQETQYF. The CDR3 DNA is TGTGCCAGCTCACCACCGGGCCCCGGGAGCCAAGAGACCCAGTACTTC.

V is TRBV24-1 and J is TRBJ1-5; D is perhaps TRBD1 (5 bases). Trimming cost V 7 bases and J 2 bases, with 14 bases left between them. Germline CDR1 reads KGHDR; CDR2 reads SFDVKD. The CDR3 is 15 amino acids. This CDR3 is CATSPRGAGNQPQHF. DNA for the CDR3: TGTGCCACCAGCCCTAGAGGGGCTGGCAATCAGCCCCAGCATTTT.

The chain couples TRBV7-3 to TRBJ2-1; 7 nucleotides align to TRBD2. Germline CDR1 reads SGHTA; CDR2 reads FQGTGA. This CDR3 is 15 amino acids long. With 2 bases clipped from V and 6 bases from J, the junction kept 7 bases outside the gene matches. The CDR3 nucleotides are TGTGCCAGCAGCTTAGGTAGCGGGCGCAGCAATGAGCAGTTCTTC. This gives the protein CASSLGSGRSNEQFF.

The chain carries TRBV6-5 and TRBJ1-3, with TRBD1 as a possible D gene (5 bases). V lost 8 bases, J lost 4 bases, and 18 bases lay in between. Germline loops: CDR1 MNHEY, CDR2 SVGAGI. The CDR3 spans 15 residues. The CDR3 sequence: CASEHVGELGNTIYF. Written as DNA, the CDR3 is TGTGCCAGCGAGCATGTGGGGGAACTCGGAAACACCATATATTTT.

The chain uses TRBV14 and TRBJ1-1; 7 bases align to TRBD1. This CDR3 contains 14 residues. Germline loops: CDR1 SGHDN, CDR2 FVKESK. V lost 0 bases, J lost 6 bases, and 4 bases stayed unmatched. The CDR3 coding sequence is TGTGCCAGCAGCCAAGATTGGCAGGGGGCTGAAGCTTTCTTT. It codes for CASSQDWQGAEAFF.

This rearrangement joins TRBV7-3 to TRBJ2-3, with 7 bases that match TRBD2. Germline values: CDR1 SGHTA, CDR2 FQGTGA. The V gene end was trimmed by 2 bases and the J gene end by 5 bases; junction bases not matched to a gene: 4. This CDR3 is 14 amino acids long. In DNA form, the CDR3 reads TGTGCCAGCAGCTTAGCCGGGGGGTTAGATACGCAGTATTTT. It encodes CASSLAGGLDTQYF.

The CDR3 sequence is CASIGPNSYEQYF. CDR3 DNA: TGTGCCAGCATCGGTCCGAACTCCTACGAGCAGTACTTC. The genes are TRBV7-8 and TRBJ2-7; unclear D gene. V was cut by 7 bases and J by 0 bases, with 10 bases left in between. Germline loops: CDR1 SGHVS, CDR2 FQNEAQ. The CDR3 spans 13 residues.

The chain joins TRBV3-1 (or the pseudogene TRBV3-2) to TRBJ2-7; TRBD2 is a possible D gene (5 bases). The germline V gene has CDR1 LGHDT and CDR2 YNNKEL (reference sequence). The CDR3 length is 12 residues. With 7 bases removed from V and 6 bases from J, the gap between germline ends came to 13 bases. The chain's CDR3 is CASKVRSGEQYF. CDR3 nucleotides: TGTGCCAGCAAGGTGAGGAGCGGCGAGCAGTACTTC.

The V and J genes are TRBV3-1 (or the pseudogene TRBV3-2) and TRBJ1-1, with D unclear. CDR3 length: 15 residues. The V gene lost 4 bases and the J gene lost 0 bases, with 12 bases spanning the gap. Looked up from germline, CDR1 is LGHDT and CDR2 is YNNKEL (reference sequence). CDR3 DNA: TGTGCCAGCAGCCCGCCGAGCTCAATGAACACTGAAGCTTTCTTT. Its protein product is CASSPPSSMNTEAFF.

The chain is built from TRBV3-1 (or the pseudogene TRBV3-2) and TRBJ2-3; D might be TRBD1 (5 bases). Trimming cost V 5 bases and J 6 bases, with 12 bases left between them. The germline CDR1 and CDR2 sequences are LGHDT and YNNKEL (reference sequence). This CDR3 has 13 amino acids. In DNA, the CDR3 is TGTGCCAGCAGCTTAGGTACAGGCGATACGCAGTATTTT. Translating gives CASSLGTGDTQYF.

This clone has just one count. This chain links TRBV19 with TRBJ1-4, with 7 bases that match TRBD1. V shed 5 bases, J shed 7 bases, and the junction held 4 bases outside the gene matches. CDR3 size: 13 residues. The V gene's germline CDR1 is LNHDA and CDR2 SQIVND (reference sequence). CDR3 residues: CASSWTGREKLFF. CDR3 nucleotide sequence: TGTGCCAGTAGTTGGACAGGCCGTGAAAAACTGTTTTTT.

The V gene is TRBV5-6, the J gene TRBJ1-2, with TRBD1 as a possible D gene (6 bases). The CDR3 sequence is 15 residues long. The germline V gene encodes CDR1 SGHDT and CDR2 YYEEEE. Trimming left V 4 bases short and J 8 bases short, with 21 bases between. CDR3 sequence: CASSPPSRGGRGYTF. Here the CDR3 DNA reads TGTGCCAGCAGCCCCCCCTCCAGGGGTGGGAGAGGCTACACCTTC.